A single sample gave rise to the 11 T cell receptor beta chains below, sequenced in a study of blood T cell repertoires in COVID-19. The method was immunoSEQ multiplex PCR; TCRdb's version includes in-frame clones alone and lacks a portion of them. The table lists about 46,000 clones, about 89% of them singletons. The sequencing sample was made of peripheral blood. The receptors originated from a man aged 60-69 years with active or convalescent COVID-19.

This chain links TRBV5-3 with TRBJ2-7, with unresolved D. TRBV5-3 is classed as an ORF, of uncertain function. CDR3 length: 15 amino acids. The V gene lost 0 bases and the J gene lost 1 base, with 11 bases spanning the gap. CDR3 loop: CARSLDWQTSYEQYF. The CDR3 nucleotides are TGTGCCAGAAGCTTGGATTGGCAGACTTCCTACGAGCAGTACTTC.

This chain connects TRBV7-9 to TRBJ1-1; 7 positions match TRBD1. The CDR3 has 16 amino acids. V gave up 5 bases and J gave up 1 base; unmatched junction bases: 10. Germline CDR1 and CDR2: SEHNR and FQNEAQ (reference sequence). The CDR3: CASSQRGNRGNTEAFF. The CDR3 DNA sequence: TGTGCCAGCAGCCAGAGGGGTAACAGGGGGAACACTGAAGCTTTCTTT.

This chain uses TRBV30 with TRBJ2-1, with D possibly matching TRBD1 (6 bases). Between the trimmed V and J ends, which lost 3 bases and 0 bases, there was a span of 12 bases. Per the germline V gene, CDR1 is GTSNPN and CDR2 is SVGIG (reference sequence). This CDR3 region has 15 residues. CDR3 amino acids: CAWSEDSFSYNEQFF. DNA for the CDR3: TGTGCCTGGAGCGAGGACAGTTTCTCCTACAATGAGCAGTTCTTC.

This chain connects TRBV5-5 to TRBJ2-1, with 12 nucleotides matching TRBD2. In germline, CDR1 is SGHKS, CDR2 YYEKEE (reference sequence). The CDR3 is made up of 15 amino acids. V lost 4 bases to trimming and J lost 7 bases; unmatched junction nucleotides: 6. The CDR3 spells CASSLTSGGLNEQFF. CDR3 DNA: TGTGCCAGCAGCCTGACTAGCGGGGGATTAAATGAGCAGTTCTTC.

The rearrangement links TRBV5-1 to TRBJ1-2, with D unresolved. Germline V lookup: CDR1 SGHRS, CDR2 YFSETQ. The V and J ends lost 4 bases and 7 bases respectively, with 14 bases between them. This CDR3 comprises 13 residues. In nucleotides, the CDR3 is TGCGCCAGCAGCCGAACTTCGAGGGCTGGCTACACCTTC. It is translated as CASSRTSRAGYTF.

The chain joins TRBV19 to TRBJ1-5; D is possibly TRBD1 (5 bases). The CDR3 has 15 residues. V lost 3 bases to trimming and J lost 3 bases, with 12 bases between them. In germline, CDR1 is LNHDA, CDR2 SQIVND (reference sequence). The CDR3 spells CASSMRDQTNQPQHF. As DNA, the CDR3 is TGTGCCAGTAGTATGCGGGACCAGACCAATCAGCCCCAGCATTTT.

This clone was seen a few times. V usage is TRBV5-1 and J usage is TRBJ1-1; 10 positions agree with TRBD1. This CDR3 is built from 15 residues. V lost 3 bases to trimming and J lost 4 bases; unmatched junction nucleotides: 6. Germline loops: CDR1 SGHRS, CDR2 YFSETQ. Here the CDR3 DNA reads TGCGCCAGCAGCTCCCAGGGACAGGGGAGCACTGAAGCTTTCTTT. Residues: CASSSQGQGSTEAFF.

The chain employs TRBV10-3 and TRBJ2-7; D possibly corresponds to TRBD1 (5 bases). This CDR3 is 15 amino acids long. The germline V and J ends were trimmed by 0 bases and 2 bases, with 11 bases remaining between them. From germline, CDR1 is ENHRY and CDR2 SYGVKD. CDR3 nucleotides: TGTGCCATCAGTGAGTCGACAGCCCGAACCTACGAGCAGTACTTC. Encoded protein: CAISESTARTYEQYF.

The rearrangement links TRBV11-2 to TRBJ2-2; tentatively, D is TRBD2 (5 bases). The CDR3 extends over 15 amino acids. V gave up 5 bases and J gave up 5 bases, with 15 bases separating them. The germline V gene has CDR1 SGHAT and CDR2 FQNNGV. The CDR3 is CASSPPGVITGELFF. The CDR3 bases are TGTGCCAGCAGCCCACCCGGGGTGATAACCGGGGAGCTGTTTTTT.

The chain carries TRBV3-1 (or the pseudogene TRBV3-2) and TRBJ1-3; D is ambiguous. Germline values: CDR1 LGHDT, CDR2 YNNKEL (reference sequence). The CDR3 is 16 amino acids. Between the trimmed V and J ends, which lost 6 bases and 2 bases, there was a span of 17 bases. The CDR3 spells CASRPGREETGNTIYF. In DNA form, the CDR3 reads TGTGCCAGCAGACCGGGGAGGGAGGAGACTGGAAACACCATATATTTT.

The rearrangement links TRBV4-3 to TRBJ1-1; no reliable D call. The CDR3 contains 13 residues. From germline, CDR1 is LGHNA and CDR2 YSLEER. V was shortened by 1 base and J by 11 bases, with 14 bases between the two germline ends. The CDR3 here is CASSQVARTMAFF. The CDR3 bases are TGCGCCAGCAGCCAAGTTGCCCGGACTATGGCTTTCTTT.